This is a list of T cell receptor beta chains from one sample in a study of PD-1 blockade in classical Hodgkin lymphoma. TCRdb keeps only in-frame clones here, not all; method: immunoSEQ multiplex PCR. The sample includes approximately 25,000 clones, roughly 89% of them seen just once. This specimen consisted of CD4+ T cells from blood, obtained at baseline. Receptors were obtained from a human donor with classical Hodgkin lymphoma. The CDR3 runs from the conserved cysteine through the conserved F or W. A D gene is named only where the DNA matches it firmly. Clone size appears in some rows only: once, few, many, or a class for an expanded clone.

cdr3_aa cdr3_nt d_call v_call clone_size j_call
CASSYGQGATNVLTF TGCGCCAGCAGCTACGGACAGGGGGCGACCAACGTCCTGACTTTC TRBD1 TRBV5-1 NA TRBJ2-6
CATRFGGAEGNEKLFF TGTGCCACCCGCTTTGGGGGGGCGGAGGGGAATGAAAAACTGTTTTTT NA TRBV6-4 NA TRBJ1-4
CASSQDKGTVGYTF TGCGCCAGCAGCCAAGATAAGGGTACGGTCGGCTACACCTTC NA TRBV4-3 once TRBJ1-2
CASRGTQGAYEQYF TGTGCCAGCAGGGGGACACAGGGGGCCTACGAGCAGTACTTC TRBD1 TRBV25-1 NA TRBJ2-7
CASSEYQPQHF TGTGCCAGCAGTGAATATCAGCCCCAGCATTTT NA TRBV6-1 few TRBJ1-5
CAISGAGNEQFF TGTGCCATCAGTGGCGCGGGTAATGAGCAGTTCTTC NA TRBV10-3 NA TRBJ2-1
CGGPRYSNQPQHF TGTGGTGGTCCCAGATATAGCAATCAGCCCCAGCATTTT NA TRBV21-1 NA TRBJ1-5
CASSTRTENTEAFF TGTGCCAGCAGCACCCGGACAGAGAACACTGAAGCTTTCTTT NA TRBV9 NA TRBJ1-1
CASSPSGLAGGREQFF TGTGCCAGCAGCCCTTCTGGACTAGCGGGGGGGCGTGAGCAGTTCTTC TRBD2 TRBV9 NA TRBJ2-1
CASSPGQPGNTIYF TGTGCCAGCAGCCCCGGACAACCTGGAAACACCATATATTTT NA TRBV6-5 NA TRBJ1-3
CASTFQRGTGELFF TGTGCCAGCACCTTCCAGAGGGGGACCGGGGAGCTGTTTTTT NA TRBV6-1 NA TRBJ2-2
CASSPPAGGPYEQYF TGTGCCAGCTCACCACCGGCTGGGGGTCCCTACGAGCAGTACTTC NA TRBV18 NA TRBJ2-7
CASSYEGNGNQPQHF TGTGCCAGCAGTTACGAGGGGAATGGCAATCAGCCCCAGCATTTT NA TRBV6-5 NA TRBJ1-5
CASSFGGVSQETQYF TGTGCTAGCAGCTTTGGGGGGGTCAGCCAAGAGACCCAGTACTTC TRBD2 TRBV7-7 NA TRBJ2-5
CASSLARGGHNSPLHF TGTGCCAGCAGCTTAGCGCGTGGCGGGCATAATTCACCCCTCCACTTT NA TRBV7-9 NA TRBJ1-6
CASSYSKGAGNTIYF TGTGCCAGCAGTTACTCGAAAGGGGCTGGAAACACCATATATTTT NA TRBV6-5 NA TRBJ1-3
CASSQYGREGTGELFF TGTGCCAGCAGCCAATATGGAAGGGAAGGCACCGGGGAGCTGTTTTTT NA TRBV4-2 NA TRBJ2-2
CASSQEYLSGQTQYF TGCGCCAGCAGCCAAGAATATCTCTCGGGACAGACCCAGTACTTC NA TRBV4-3 NA TRBJ2-5
CASSPSGGLPDTQYF TGTGCCAGCAGTCCTAGCGGGGGGCTCCCAGATACGCAGTATTTT TRBD2 TRBV6-1 NA TRBJ2-3
CSGLGAGGARNTEAFF TGCAGCGGCCTCGGGGCAGGGGGCGCGAGAAACACTGAAGCTTTCTTT TRBD1 TRBV29-1 NA TRBJ1-1
CASSRTASSYNEQFF TGTGCCAGCAGCCGGACTGCAAGCTCCTACAATGAGCAGTTCTTC NA TRBV9 NA TRBJ2-1
CASSSWTSGGSNEQFF TGTGCCAGCAGCTCCTGGACTAGCGGGGGGTCCAATGAGCAGTTCTTC TRBD2 TRBV7-2 NA TRBJ2-1
CASTSVAGRGGYTF TGTGCCAGCACCTCGGTCGCGGGGAGGGGAGGCTACACCTTC NA TRBV6-5 few TRBJ1-2
CASQIRGGTDTQYF TGTGCCAGTCAAATCAGGGGGGGCACAGATACGCAGTATTTT NA TRBV6-6 NA TRBJ2-3
CASSLAGLLTGELFF TGTGCCAGCAGCTTGGCGGGACTTTTAACCGGGGAGCTGTTTTTT NA TRBV5-4 NA TRBJ2-2
CASSLGTSGGEETQYF TGTGCCAGCAGTCTCGGGACTAGCGGGGGAGAAGAGACCCAGTACTTC TRBD2 TRBV28 NA TRBJ2-5
CASSVVPGGGYTF TGTGCCAGCAGCGTAGTCCCAGGGGGTGGCTACACCTTC TRBD1 TRBV9 NA TRBJ1-2
CASSFLAGGLDTQYF TGCGCCAGCAGCTTTCTAGCGGGGGGGCTAGATACGCAGTATTTT TRBD2 TRBV5-1 NA TRBJ2-3
CASSQGQGNQPQHF TGTGCCAGCAGCCAGGGACAGGGCAATCAGCCCCAGCATTTT TRBD1 TRBV28 few TRBJ1-5
CAWARDDNSPLHF TGTGCCTGGGCCCGGGATGATAATTCACCCCTCCACTTT NA TRBV30 NA TRBJ1-6
CASSLAVSGNQETQYF TGTGCCAGCAGCTTAGCTGTGTCCGGCAATCAAGAGACCCAGTACTTC NA TRBV7-3 NA TRBJ2-5
CASGPLAGGSFF TGTGCCAGCGGGCCCCTAGCGGGGGGGTCTTTCTTC TRBD2 TRBV6-5 NA TRBJ2-1
CASSPKTDLYDGYTF TGTGCCAGCTCCCCGAAGACCGATCTTTATGATGGCTACACCTTC NA TRBV18 NA TRBJ1-2
CASSLGQGASPLHF TGTGCCAGCAGCTTAGGGCAAGGGGCCTCACCCCTCCACTTT NA TRBV11-3 NA TRBJ1-6
CASSLVRQETQYF TGTGCCAGCAGCTTAGTCAGACAAGAGACCCAGTACTTC NA TRBV7-2 NA TRBJ2-5
CASSLVGTGNSGYTF TGTGCCAGCAGCTTAGTGGGGACGGGGAACTCTGGCTACACCTTC NA TRBV7-2 once TRBJ1-2
CASSGAGAQNTEAFF TGTGCCAGCAGTGGGGCGGGGGCCCAGAACACTGAAGCTTTCTTT NA TRBV28 NA TRBJ1-1
CASSLSGPAETQYF TGTGCCAGCAGCCTTTCGGGCCCCGCGGAGACCCAGTACTTC NA TRBV7-2 NA TRBJ2-5
CASSLISVNEQYF TGTGCCAGCAGCTTAATCAGTGTCAACGAGCAGTACTTC NA TRBV7-2 NA TRBJ2-7
CASSPFPRDNEQFF TGTGCCAGCAGCCCTTTCCCCAGAGACAATGAGCAGTTCTTC NA TRBV11-3 NA TRBJ2-1
CASSSPGQGYGYTF TGTGCCAGCAGCTCCCCGGGACAGGGGTATGGCTACACCTTC TRBD1 TRBV7-9 NA TRBJ1-2
CASSLIPRQPQHF TGTGCCAGCTCATTAATCCCCCGACAGCCCCAGCATTTT NA TRBV18 NA TRBJ1-5
CASSGRGHYGYTF TGTGCCAGCAGTGGTCGGGGCCACTATGGCTACACCTTC NA TRBV25-1 NA TRBJ1-2